A selection of T cell receptor beta chains follows, all from one sample in a study of regulatory T cells in long-lasting Graves disease. MiXCR was run by TCRdb on the multiplex PCR reads, yielding one entry per CDR3 protein. The profile covers over 650,000 distinct CDR3 sequences, with about 30% appearing a single time and roughly 46% taken by the ten largest. Sequenced here: peripheral blood mononuclear cells (PBMCs), sampled when the disease was refractory, from a patient treated with antithyroid drugs. Source of these receptors: a female donor with Graves disease. The CDR3 runs from the conserved cysteine through the conserved F or W. D genes are given only for firm matches. Only some rows state a clone size, as once, few, many or a class for expanded clones.

j_call v_call d_call clone_size cdr3_aa cdr3_nt
TRBJ1-4 TRBV6-2/TRBV6-3 . few CASSEVGARSEELFF TGTGCCAGCAGTGAAGTGGGGGCGCGTAGTGAAGAACTGTTTTTT
TRBJ1-5 TRBV20-1 . few CSASSDLFANQPQHF TGCAGTGCTAGCTCTGACCTTTTTGCGAACCAGCCCCAGCATTTT
TRBJ2-7 TRBV12-3/TRBV12-4 . . CASSPMTVTYDEQYF TGTGCCAGCAGCCCGATGACAGTTACTTACGACGAGCAGTACTTC
TRBJ1-4 TRBV6-1 . . CASSDEGLNEKLFF TGTGCCAGCAGTGATGAAGGTCTTAATGAAAAACTGTTTTTT
TRBJ1-4 TRBV12-3/TRBV12-4 TRBD1 many CASRGTGAEKLFF TGTGCCAGCAGGGGGACAGGGGCTGAAAAACTGTTTTTT
TRBJ1-1 TRBV7-9 . . CASTPGFMNTEAFF TGTGCCAGCACCCCTGGCTTCATGAACACTGAAGCTTTCTTT
TRBJ1-1 TRBV20-1 . few CSARDLGGPGTEAFF TGCAGTGCTAGAGATCTCGGGGGGCCCGGCACTGAAGCTTTCTTT
TRBJ1-2 TRBV28 . many CASSPGRRGTNYGYTF TGTGCCAGCAGTCCGGGGCGCCGGGGGACAAACTATGGCTACACCTTC
TRBJ2-2 TRBV12-5 TRBD2 few CASGFGTIANTGELFF TGTGCTAGTGGTTTTGGGACTATCGCGAACACCGGGGAGCTGTTTTTT
TRBJ1-1 TRBV7-2 . few CASSFGPTGGAFF TGTGCCAGCAGCTTCGGTCCGACGGGGGGGGCTTTCTTT
TRBJ1-1 TRBV3-1 TRBD1 few CASSPETTGIYTEAFF TGTGCCAGCAGTCCTGAGACGACAGGGATATACACTGAAGCTTTCTTT
TRBJ1-5 TRBV2 . few CASSHLDVQGTEPQHF TGTGCCAGCAGTCATTTAGATGTTCAGGGCACAGAGCCCCAGCATTTT
TRBJ2-1 TRBV11-2 . . CASSSIHTYNEQFF TGTGCCAGCAGCTCAATTCACACCTACAATGAGCAGTTCTTC
TRBJ2-2 TRBV11-1 . many CASSFGRTNTGELFF TGTGCCAGCAGCTTTGGACGCACGAACACCGGGGAGCTGTTTTTT
TRBJ1-1 TRBV6-1 . . CASSEEGGRGTEAFF TGTGCCAGCAGTGAAGAGGGGGGACGGGGCACTGAAGCTTTCTTT
TRBJ2-7 TRBV28 . few CASSITGGLYEQYF TGTGCCAGCAGTATAACAGGAGGACTCTACGAGCAGTACTTC
TRBJ1-4 TRBV4-1 . . CASSRETQGSNEKLFF TGCGCCAGCAGCCGCGAAACACAGGGCTCTAATGAAAAACTGTTTTTT
TRBJ2-4 TRBV20-1 . . CSASGQSKNIQYF TGCAGTGCTAGTGGGCAGAGCAAAAACATTCAGTACTTC
TRBJ1-5 TRBV2 TRBD1 . CASRGLQGKQPQHF TGTGCCAGCAGGGGACTACAGGGGAAACAGCCCCAGCATTTT
TRBJ1-6 TRBV5-1 . . CASSTGQPNSPLHF TGCGCCAGCAGCACAGGACAGCCTAATTCACCCCTCCACTTT
TRBJ1-5 TRBV3-1 . few CASSQAGSQPQHF TGTGCCAGCAGCCAAGCAGGGAGTCAGCCCCAGCATTTT
TRBJ2-4 TRBV2 . many CASSEASLWVAKNIQYF TGTGCCAGCAGTGAAGCATCGTTGTGGGTAGCCAAAAACATTCAGTACTTC
TRBJ1-1 TRBV2 TRBD1 few CASLPTGVNTEAFF TGTGCCAGCCTCCCGACAGGGGTAAACACTGAAGCTTTCTTT
TRBJ2-7 TRBV5-1 TRBD1 few CASRQGGTYEQYF TGCGCCAGCCGACAGGGGGGGACCTACGAGCAGTACTTC